This T cell receptor beta chain emerged from a study of identical twins. The CDR3 loop spans 15 amino acids. Trimming shortened V by 1 base and J by 4 bases, and 12 bases separated the two germline ends. This clonotype came up many times. Healthy Caucasians alone served as donors. Addition of a universal primer site occurred through template switching, and cDNA carried unique molecular identifiers. One entry per CDR3 protein results from TCRdb running MiXCR on the 5' RACE reads. The profile shows roughly 350,000 distinct CDR3 sequences, approximately 8.7% of them singletons. The chain carries TRBV12-3 or TRBV12-4 and TRBJ2-3; D is possibly TRBD1 (6 bases). The sample was naive T cells sorted from blood. This sequence originates from a woman between 45 and 60 years old in good health. CDR3 in amino acids: CASSLEGGVPDTQYF. The CDR3 DNA reads as TGTGCCAGCAGTTTAGAAGGGGGAGTCCCAGATACGCAGTATTTT.